This T cell receptor beta chain derives from a study of PD-1 blockade in classical Hodgkin lymphoma (dated by TCRdb to the early 2020s). Background on the whole study: Nivolumab dosing was 3 mg/kg intravenously every 2 weeks, continuing until either disease progression or unacceptable toxicity. To define a peripheral blood immune signature of response to PD-1 blockade in classical Hodgkin lymphoma, the study combined TCR beta sequencing with CyTOF.

Points on this clone: The antigen it binds to is not known. One base away there is no much larger clone; base qualities are not given.

The label giving this sample's time point can be read as: cycle 2 day 1 (C2D1) of nivolumab. All trial patients had relapsed after autologous stem cell transplantation, with cohorts A, B and C differing in prior brentuximab vedotin exposure. The trial cohort included some 53 patients with relapsed/refractory classical Hodgkin lymphoma, and each patient had a best overall response of complete response, partial response or progressive disease. In the multi-cohort phase II CheckMate 205 trial, trial patients received single-agent nivolumab. Best overall response was determined by an independent review committee according to the 2007 International Working Group response criteria. PBMCs from the trial were collected at three points: immediately before nivolumab initiation (C1D1), and during therapy at cycle 2 day 1 and cycle 4 day 1. Peripheral blood was collected in 8 mL Vacutainer Cell Preparation Tubes, from which PBMCs were isolated by centrifugation and then cryopreserved.

The paper's findings and limits, for the study overall: Baseline TCR diversity was reported to be lower in newly diagnosed patients than in healthy donors and to be lower still in relapsed/refractory patients. Patients starting nivolumab less than 1 year after ASCT had lower diversity and were excluded from later analyses to avoid confounding by immune reconstitution. A significant rise by C4D1 was seen in CD4+ but not CD8+ TCR diversity (p=0.0027 vs p=0.16), with the rise being most apparent in complete responders (p=0.02). The study was restricted to a single clinical trial cohort, and the causes of repertoire differences, possibly disease activity or prior therapy, were left undefined. Trial patients with a complete response had baseline diversity similar to that of newly diagnosed patients, while partial responders and progressors had significantly lower diversity.

Unmatched junction bases come to 7, with V trimmed by 1 base and J by 5 bases. From the germline V gene, CDR1 is SGHVS and CDR2 is FNYEAQ. The CDR3 numbers 18 residues from cysteine through phenylalanine. Only the CDR3 part of the read is kept: 54 bases, read in frame from the first base. The Qiagen DNeasy kit was used to extract genomic DNA from unsorted PBMCs and from the negatively selected CD4+ and CD8+ fractions. Amplification of TCR beta CDR3 regions was done by immunoSEQ multiplex PCR with primers that anneal to V and J segments. Amplification bias was minimized using a synthetic immune receptor repertoire, and residual bias was removed computationally after sequencing. Processing in the source paper ran as follows. Repertoire diversity was quantified as the Shannon entropy index using custom Python scripts. Unsorted, CD4+ and CD8+ repertoires were analyzed separately, except in combined analyses where CD4+ and CD8+ sequences were merged in silico. Clonal expansion was defined as a frequency increase of at least 2-fold after treatment compared with C1D1, and clones undetected at baseline were assigned a pseudocount of 0.5. Singleton clones were defined as clones with 0 or 1 copy at C1D1, and non-singleton clones were defined as clones with 2 or more copies. Clones expanded in unsorted samples were labelled as CD4+, CD8+ or unknown by matching protein sequences in sorted samples from the same patient. Wilcoxon tests were applied to paired samples to test diversity changes from C1D1 to C4D1. This is the immuneACCESS table as TCRdb keeps it, with only in-frame sequences that have V and J called. A part of the clones is gone; compared with another copy, unresolved V genes explain less than half, and the rest is unexplained. The D gene and trimming were derived from the DNA, and the V and J assignments and clone size from that table. A total of approximately 14,000 clones appear in this sample, around four fifths of them only once. Around 27% of the sample lies in the top ten.

This receptor chain uses TRBV7-6 and TRBJ2-2; a stretch of 13 junction bases matches TRBD2. The sequences come from peripheral blood mononuclear cells (PBMCs), collected before the second cycle of nivolumab. This sequence originates from a human donor with classical Hodgkin lymphoma. This receptor has the CDR3 CASSLGPPGLAGTGELFF. The DNA reads as follows: TGTGCCAGCAGCTTAGGTCCTCCGGGACTAGCGGGGACCGGGGAGCTGTTTTTT.